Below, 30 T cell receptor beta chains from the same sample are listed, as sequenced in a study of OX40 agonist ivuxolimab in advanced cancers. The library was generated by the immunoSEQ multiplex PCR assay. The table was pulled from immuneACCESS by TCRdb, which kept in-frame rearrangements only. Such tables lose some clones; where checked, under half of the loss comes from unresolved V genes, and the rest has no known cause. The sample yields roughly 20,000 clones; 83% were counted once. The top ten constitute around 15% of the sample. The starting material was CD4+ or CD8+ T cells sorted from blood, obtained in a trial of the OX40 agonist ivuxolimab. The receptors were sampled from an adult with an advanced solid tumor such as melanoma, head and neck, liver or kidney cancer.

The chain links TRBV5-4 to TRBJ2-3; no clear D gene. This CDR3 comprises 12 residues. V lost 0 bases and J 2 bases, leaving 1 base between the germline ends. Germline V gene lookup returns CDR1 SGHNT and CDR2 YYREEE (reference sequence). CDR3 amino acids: CASSLVTDTQYF. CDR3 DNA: TGTGCCAGCAGCTTGGTCACAGATACGCAGTATTTT.

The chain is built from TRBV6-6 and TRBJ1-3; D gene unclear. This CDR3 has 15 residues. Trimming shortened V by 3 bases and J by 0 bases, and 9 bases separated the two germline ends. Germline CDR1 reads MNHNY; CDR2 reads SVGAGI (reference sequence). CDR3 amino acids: CASSYLGASGNTIYF. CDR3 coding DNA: TGTGCCAGCAGTTATCTCGGAGCCTCTGGAAACACCATATATTTT.

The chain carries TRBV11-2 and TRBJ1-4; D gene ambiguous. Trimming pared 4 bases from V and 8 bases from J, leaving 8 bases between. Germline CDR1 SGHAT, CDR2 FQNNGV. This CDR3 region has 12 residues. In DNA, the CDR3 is TGTGCCAGCAGCTATTGGGGAGAAAAACTGTTTTTT. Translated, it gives CASSYWGEKLFF. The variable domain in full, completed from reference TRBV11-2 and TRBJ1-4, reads EAGVAQSPRYKIIEKRQSVAFWCNPISGHATLYWYQQILGQGPKLLIQFQNNGVVDDSQLPKDRFSAERLKGVDSTLKIQPAKLEDSAVYLCASSYWGEKLFFGSGTQLSVL.

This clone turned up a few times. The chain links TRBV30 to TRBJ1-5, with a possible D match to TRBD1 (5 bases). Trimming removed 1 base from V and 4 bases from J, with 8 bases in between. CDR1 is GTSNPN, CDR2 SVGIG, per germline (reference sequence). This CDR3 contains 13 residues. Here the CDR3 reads CAWSGKGNQPQHF. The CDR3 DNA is TGTGCCTGGAGTGGTAAGGGGAATCAGCCCCAGCATTTT.

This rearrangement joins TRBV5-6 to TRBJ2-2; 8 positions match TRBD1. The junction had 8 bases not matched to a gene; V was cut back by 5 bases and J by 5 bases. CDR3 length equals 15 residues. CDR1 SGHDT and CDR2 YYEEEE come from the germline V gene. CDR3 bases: TGTGCCAGCAGTCAGACAGGGGTGATTACCGGGGAGCTGTTTTTT. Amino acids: CASSQTGVITGELFF. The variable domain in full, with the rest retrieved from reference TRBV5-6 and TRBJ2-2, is DAGVTQSPTHLIKTRGQQVTLRCSPKSGHDTVSWYQQALGQGPQFIFQYYEEEERQRGNFPDRFSGHQFPNYSSELNVNALLLGDSALYLCASSQTGVITGELFFGEGSRLTVL.

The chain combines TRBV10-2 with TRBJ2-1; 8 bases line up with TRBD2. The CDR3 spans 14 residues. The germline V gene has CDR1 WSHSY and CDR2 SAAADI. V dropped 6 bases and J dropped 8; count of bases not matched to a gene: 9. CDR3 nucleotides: TGCGCCAGCAGAACTAGCGGAGGTCGGTATGAGCAGTTCTTC. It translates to CASRTSGGRYEQFF.

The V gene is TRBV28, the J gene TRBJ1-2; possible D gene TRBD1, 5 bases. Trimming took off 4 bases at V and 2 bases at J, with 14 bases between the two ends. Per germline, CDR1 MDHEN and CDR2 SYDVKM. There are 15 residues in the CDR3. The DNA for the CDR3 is TGTGCCAGCAGTTCACTGGGGGGAGGCAACTATGGCTACACCTTC. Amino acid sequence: CASSSLGGGNYGYTF.

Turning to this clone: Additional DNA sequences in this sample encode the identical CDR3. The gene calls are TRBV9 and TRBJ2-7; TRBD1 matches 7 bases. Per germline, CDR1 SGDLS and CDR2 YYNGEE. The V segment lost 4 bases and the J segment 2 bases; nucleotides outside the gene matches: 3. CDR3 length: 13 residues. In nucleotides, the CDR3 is TGTGCCAGCAGCCCCCAGGGGGCCTACGAGCAGTACTTC. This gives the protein CASSPQGAYEQYF.

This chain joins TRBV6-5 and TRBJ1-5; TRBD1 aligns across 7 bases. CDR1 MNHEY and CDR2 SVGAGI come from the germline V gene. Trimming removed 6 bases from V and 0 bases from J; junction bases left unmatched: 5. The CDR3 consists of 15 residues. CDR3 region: CASSPQGLSNQPQHF. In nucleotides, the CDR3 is TGTGCCAGCAGCCCACAGGGGCTTAGCAATCAGCCCCAGCATTTT.

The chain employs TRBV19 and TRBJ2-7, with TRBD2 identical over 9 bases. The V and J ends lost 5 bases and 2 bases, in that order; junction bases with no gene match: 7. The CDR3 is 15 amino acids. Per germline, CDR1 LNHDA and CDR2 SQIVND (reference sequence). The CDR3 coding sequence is TGTGCCAGTAGTCATTTTAGCGGGAGCACCTACGAGCAGTACTTC. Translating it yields CASSHFSGSTYEQYF. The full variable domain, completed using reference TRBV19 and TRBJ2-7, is DGGITQSPKYLFRKEGQNVTLSCEQNLNHDAMYWYRQDPGQGLRLIYYSQIVNDFQKGDIAEGYSVSREKKESFPLTVTSAQKNPTAFYLCASSHFSGSTYEQYFGPGTRLTVT.

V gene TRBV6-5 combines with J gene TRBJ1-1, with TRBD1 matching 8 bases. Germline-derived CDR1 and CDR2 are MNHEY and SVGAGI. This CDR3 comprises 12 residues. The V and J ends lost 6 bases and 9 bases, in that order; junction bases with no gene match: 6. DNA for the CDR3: TGTGCCAGCAGCCAGAGGACAGGGAAAGCTTTCTTT. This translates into CASSQRTGKAFF.

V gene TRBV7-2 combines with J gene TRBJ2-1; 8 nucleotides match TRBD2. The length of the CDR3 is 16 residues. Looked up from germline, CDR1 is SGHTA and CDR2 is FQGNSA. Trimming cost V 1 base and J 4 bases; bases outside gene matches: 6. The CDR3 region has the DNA TGTGCCAGCAGCTTAGATACTAGCGGCCATTACAATGAGCAGTTCTTC. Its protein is CASSLDTSGHYNEQFF.

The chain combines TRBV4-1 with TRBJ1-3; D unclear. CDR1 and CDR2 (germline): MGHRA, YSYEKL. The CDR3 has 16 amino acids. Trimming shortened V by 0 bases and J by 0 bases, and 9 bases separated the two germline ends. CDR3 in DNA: TGCGCCAGCAGCCAAGATTTCAGTCTCTCTGGAAACACCATATATTTT. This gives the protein CASSQDFSLSGNTIYF.

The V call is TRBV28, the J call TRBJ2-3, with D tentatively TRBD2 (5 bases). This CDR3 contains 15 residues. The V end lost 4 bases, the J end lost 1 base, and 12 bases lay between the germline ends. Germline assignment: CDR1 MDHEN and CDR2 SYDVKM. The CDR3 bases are TGTGCCAGCAGTTCCGACCCCGGGGGCACAGATACGCAGTATTTT. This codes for CASSSDPGGTDTQYF.

CDR3 DNA sequence: TGTGCCAGCAGTTTATCCCAGTTGCCTCCAGATACGCAGTATTTT. Residues: CASSLSQLPPDTQYF. The gene calls are TRBV28 and TRBJ2-3; unclear D gene. Per germline, CDR1 MDHEN and CDR2 SYDVKM. The CDR3 has 15 amino acids. V was shortened by 1 base and J by 4 bases, with 12 bases between the two germline ends.

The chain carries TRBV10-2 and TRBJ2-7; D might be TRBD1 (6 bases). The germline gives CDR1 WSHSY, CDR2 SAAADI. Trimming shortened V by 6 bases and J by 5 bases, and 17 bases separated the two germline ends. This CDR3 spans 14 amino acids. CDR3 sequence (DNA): TGCGCCAGCAGCTACAGGGAACTACTCCACGAGCAGTACTTC. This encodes CASSYRELLHEQYF.

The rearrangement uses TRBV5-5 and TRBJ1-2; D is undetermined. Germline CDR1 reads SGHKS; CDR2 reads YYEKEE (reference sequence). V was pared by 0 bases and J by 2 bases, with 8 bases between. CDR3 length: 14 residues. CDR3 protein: CASSLDNKNYGYTF. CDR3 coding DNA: TGTGCCAGCAGCTTGGACAACAAGAACTATGGCTACACCTTC.

CDR3 protein: CATRDSLNIQYF. CDR3 in DNA: TGTGCCACCAGGGACAGCCTGAACATTCAGTACTTC. The chain uses TRBV6-1 and TRBJ2-4; 7 nucleotides match TRBD1. The V gene end was trimmed by 10 bases and the J gene end by 7 bases; junction bases not matched to a gene: 7. Germline V gene data show CDR1 as MNHNS and CDR2 as SASEGT. CDR3 length equals 12 residues.

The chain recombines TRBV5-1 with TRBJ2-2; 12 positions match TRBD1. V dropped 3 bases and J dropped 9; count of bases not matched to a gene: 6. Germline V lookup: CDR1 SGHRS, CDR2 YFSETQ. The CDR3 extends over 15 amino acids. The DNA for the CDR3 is TGCGCCAGCAGCTCGGGACAGGGGGCGATCTGGGAGCTGTTTTTT. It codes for CASSSGQGAIWELFF.

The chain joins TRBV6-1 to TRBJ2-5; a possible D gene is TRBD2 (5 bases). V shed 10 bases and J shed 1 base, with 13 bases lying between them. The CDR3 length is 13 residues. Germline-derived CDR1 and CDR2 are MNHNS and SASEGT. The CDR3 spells CATSRTVQETQYF. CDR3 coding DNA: TGTGCCACTTCTAGGACTGTCCAAGAGACCCAGTACTTC.

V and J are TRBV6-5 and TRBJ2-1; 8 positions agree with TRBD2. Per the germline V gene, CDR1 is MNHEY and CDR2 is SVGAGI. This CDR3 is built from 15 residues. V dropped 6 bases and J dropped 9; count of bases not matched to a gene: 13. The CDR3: CASSSGGLASREQFF. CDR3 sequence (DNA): TGTGCCAGCAGCTCTGGCGGACTAGCCTCCCGTGAGCAGTTCTTC.

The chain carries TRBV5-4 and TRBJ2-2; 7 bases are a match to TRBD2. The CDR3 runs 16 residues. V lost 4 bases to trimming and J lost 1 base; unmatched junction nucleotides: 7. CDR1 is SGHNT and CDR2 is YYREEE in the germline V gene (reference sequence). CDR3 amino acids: CASSTQGGENTGELFF. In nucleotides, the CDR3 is TGTGCCAGCAGCACGCAGGGAGGGGAGAACACCGGGGAGCTGTTTTTT.

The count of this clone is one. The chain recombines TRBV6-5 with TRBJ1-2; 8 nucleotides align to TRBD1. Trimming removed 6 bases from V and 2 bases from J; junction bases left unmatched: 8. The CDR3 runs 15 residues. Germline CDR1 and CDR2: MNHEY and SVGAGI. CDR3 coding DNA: TGTGCCAGCAGATTAAGATGGACAGGGAACTATGGCTACACCTTC. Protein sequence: CASRLRWTGNYGYTF.

The CDR3 bases are TGTGCCAGCAGTAGACACAGGGACAATCAGCCCCAGCATTTT. This encodes CASSRHRDNQPQHF. V is TRBV6-6 and J is TRBJ1-5, with D perhaps matching TRBD1 (6 bases). This CDR3 is built from 14 residues. V lost 5 bases and J 3 bases, leaving 11 bases between the germline ends. Looked up from germline, CDR1 is MNHNY and CDR2 is SVGAGI (reference sequence).

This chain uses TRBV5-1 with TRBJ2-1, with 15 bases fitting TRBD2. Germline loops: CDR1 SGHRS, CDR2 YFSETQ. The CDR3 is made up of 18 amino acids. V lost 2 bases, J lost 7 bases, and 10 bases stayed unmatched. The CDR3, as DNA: TGCGCCAGCAGCTTAGGGACTAGCGGGAGGCGGTTGGGGAATGAGCAGTTCTTC. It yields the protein CASSLGTSGRRLGNEQFF. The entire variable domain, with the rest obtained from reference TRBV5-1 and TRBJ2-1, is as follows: KAGVTQTPRYLIKTRGQQVTLSCSPISGHRSVSWYQQTPGQGLQFLFEYFSETQRNKGNFPGRFSGRQFSNSRSEMNVSTLELGDSALYLCASSLGTSGRRLGNEQFFGPGTRLTVL.

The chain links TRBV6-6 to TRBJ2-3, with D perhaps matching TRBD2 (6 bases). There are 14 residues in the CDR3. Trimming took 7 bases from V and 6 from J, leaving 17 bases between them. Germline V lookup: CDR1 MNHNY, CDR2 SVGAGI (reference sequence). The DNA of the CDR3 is TGTGCCAGCACCGGCGGGATGAGAGGGGATACGCAGTATTTT. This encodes CASTGGMRGDTQYF.

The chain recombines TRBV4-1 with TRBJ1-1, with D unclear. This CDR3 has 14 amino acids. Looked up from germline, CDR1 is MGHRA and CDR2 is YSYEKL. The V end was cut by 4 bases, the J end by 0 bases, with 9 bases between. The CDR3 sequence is CASSLRQLNTEAFF. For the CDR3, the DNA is TGCGCCAGCAGCCTCCGTCAGCTGAACACTGAAGCTTTCTTT.

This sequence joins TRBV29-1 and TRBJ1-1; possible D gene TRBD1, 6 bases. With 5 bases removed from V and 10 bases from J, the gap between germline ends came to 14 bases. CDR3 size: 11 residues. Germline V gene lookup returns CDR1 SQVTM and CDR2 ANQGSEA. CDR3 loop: CSVTRGLGAFF. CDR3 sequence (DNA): TGCAGCGTTACCAGGGGACTTGGAGCTTTCTTT.

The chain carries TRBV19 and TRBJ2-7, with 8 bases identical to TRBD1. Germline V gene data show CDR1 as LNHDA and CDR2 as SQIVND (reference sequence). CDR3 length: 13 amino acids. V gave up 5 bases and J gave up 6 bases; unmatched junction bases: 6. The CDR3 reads CASSWDRQGEQYF. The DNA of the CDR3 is TGTGCCAGTAGTTGGGACAGGCAAGGCGAGCAGTACTTC.

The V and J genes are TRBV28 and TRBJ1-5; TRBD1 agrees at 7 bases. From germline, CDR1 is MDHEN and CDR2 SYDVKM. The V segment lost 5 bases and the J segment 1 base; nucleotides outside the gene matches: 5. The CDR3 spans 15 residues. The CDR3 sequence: CASSPGGTSNQPQHF. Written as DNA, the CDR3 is TGTGCCAGCAGTCCAGGGGGTACGAGCAATCAGCCCCAGCATTTT.